Listed here are 20 T cell receptor beta chains from one sample, sequenced in a study of blood T cell repertoires in COVID-19. Sequenced by immunoSEQ multiplex PCR; TCRdb stores in-frame clones only, minus some. The sample lists over 120,000 clones, over 75% occurring once. Sequenced input: peripheral blood. These receptors all come from a human donor in a cohort sampled during active COVID-19.

The genes are TRBV27 and TRBJ1-6; 8 bases map to TRBD1. Per germline, CDR1 MNHEY and CDR2 SMNVEV (reference sequence). This CDR3 contains 16 residues. V gave up 4 bases and J gave up 4 bases; unmatched junction bases: 6. The CDR3 protein is CASSSWGQDYNSPLHF. CDR3 nucleotides: TGTGCCAGCAGTTCCTGGGGACAGGATTATAATTCACCCCTCCACTTT.

The chain carries TRBV29-1 and TRBJ1-1; D remains ambiguous. V was cut by 6 bases and J by 1 base, with 12 bases left in between. Germline V gene data show CDR1 as SQVTM and CDR2 as ANQGSEA. There are 13 residues in the CDR3. CDR3 loop: CSVHGVRNTEAFF. Written as DNA, the CDR3 is TGCAGCGTCCACGGGGTGAGGAACACTGAAGCTTTCTTT.

The rearrangement joins TRBV5-6 to TRBJ1-4; D gene uncertain. The CDR3 loop spans 14 amino acids. V was cut by 4 bases and J by 3 bases, with 10 bases left in between. Germline V gives CDR1 SGHDT, CDR2 YYEEEE. The CDR3 nucleotides are TGTGCCAGCAGCCCCCAGGCAGCTAATGAAAAACTGTTTTTT. This encodes CASSPQAANEKLFF. The full variable domain, rest sourced from reference TRBV5-6 and TRBJ1-4, is DAGVTQSPTHLIKTRGQQVTLRCSPKSGHDTVSWYQQALGQGPQFIFQYYEEEERQRGNFPDRFSGHQFPNYSSELNVNALLLGDSALYLCASSPQAANEKLFFGSGTQLSVL.

The chain employs TRBV11-2 and TRBJ2-2; 12 bases fit TRBD1. The germline V gene encodes CDR1 SGHAT and CDR2 FQNNGV. The CDR3 length is 16 residues. V shed 5 bases, J shed 6 bases, and the junction held 7 bases outside the gene matches. CDR3 amino acids: CASSALGTGGSGELFF. CDR3 sequence (DNA): TGTGCCAGCAGCGCCTTGGGGACAGGGGGCTCCGGGGAGCTGTTTTTT.

The rearrangement uses TRBV6-1 and TRBJ1-5, with D maybe TRBD1 (6 bases). Germline V gene lookup returns CDR1 MNHNS and CDR2 SASEGT. Trimming shortened V by 4 bases and J by 7 bases, and 20 bases separated the two germline ends. There are 16 residues in the CDR3. CDR3 region: CASSGRDTGFGQPQHF. As DNA, the CDR3 is TGTGCCAGCAGTGGCCGGGACACAGGCTTCGGGCAGCCCCAGCATTTT.

The V gene is TRBV14, the J gene TRBJ2-6, with D possibly TRBD2 on 6 matching bases. This CDR3 region has 15 residues. Germline values: CDR1 SGHDN, CDR2 FVKESK. Deletions cut 4 bases from V and 0 bases from J, with 7 bases between. In DNA form, the CDR3 reads TGTGCCAGCAGCCGGACTATCTCTGGGGCCAACGTCCTGACTTTC. The encoded protein is CASSRTISGANVLTF.

The chain uses TRBV20-1 and TRBJ2-2; D gene unclear. V was clipped by 4 bases and J by 2 bases, with 14 bases between them. The germline gives CDR1 DFQATT, CDR2 SNEGSKA (reference sequence). The CDR3 consists of 15 residues. CDR3 amino acids: CSAIDPGQNTGELFF. The CDR3 nucleotides are TGCAGTGCTATTGACCCAGGTCAAAACACCGGGGAGCTGTTTTTT.

This chain uses TRBV11-2 with TRBJ2-3; D possibly corresponds to TRBD1 (7 bases). The germline CDR1 and CDR2 sequences are SGHAT and FQNNGV. Trimming cost V 5 bases and J 5 bases, with 14 bases left between them. This CDR3 comprises 14 residues. DNA for the CDR3: TGTGCCAGCAGCCCGCGACAGGGAGGAGATACGCAGTATTTT. Protein: CASSPRQGGDTQYF.

V is TRBV5-4 and J is TRBJ2-3; 9 positions agree with TRBD1. Germline V gene data show CDR1 as SGHNT and CDR2 as YYREEE (reference sequence). CDR3 length equals 15 residues. The junction had 9 bases not matched to a gene; V was cut back by 5 bases and J by 5 bases. The DNA of the CDR3 is TGTGCCAGCAGTTCGATGACAGGGGGGGAAGATACGCAGTATTTT. This translates into CASSSMTGGEDTQYF.

This sequence joins TRBV11-3 and TRBJ2-3; 10 bases are a match to TRBD2. The germline V gene has CDR1 SGHNT and CDR2 YENEEA. V dropped 4 bases and J dropped 0; count of bases not matched to a gene: 4. This CDR3 is built from 16 residues. The DNA of the CDR3 is TGTGCCAGCAGCTCGGGACTAGCGCGTAGCACAGATACGCAGTATTTT. It is translated as CASSSGLARSTDTQYF. Looking up the rest from reference TRBV11-3 and TRBJ2-3 gives the full variable domain: EAGVVQSPRYKIIEKKQPVAFWCNPISGHNTLYWYLQNLGQGPELLIRYENEEAVDDSQLPKDRFSAERLKGVDSTLKIQPAELGDSAVYLCASSSGLARSTDTQYFGPGTRLTVL.

The sample holds a few counts of this clone. The rearrangement joins TRBV7-2 to TRBJ1-1; possible D gene TRBD1, 6 bases. V gave up 7 bases and J gave up 1 base, with 13 bases separating them. The CDR3 spans 14 residues. Germline V gene sequence: CDR1 SGHTA, CDR2 FQGNSA. This CDR3 reads CASNTGIPNTEAFF. The CDR3 region has the DNA TGTGCCAGCAACACAGGGATCCCGAACACTGAAGCTTTCTTT.

The rearrangement links TRBV6-5 to TRBJ1-6; D remains unclear. The CDR3 is 14 amino acids. Germline CDR1 and CDR2: MNHEY and SVGAGI. V dropped 6 bases and J dropped 10 bases, with 16 bases sitting between them. The CDR3: CASSRTMGGSPLHF. CDR3 sequence (DNA): TGTGCCAGCAGCCGAACCATGGGAGGGTCACCCCTCCACTTT.

The chain combines TRBV5-1 with TRBJ2-1, with D possibly being TRBD2 (6 bases). V lost 2 bases to trimming and J lost 7 bases, with 13 bases between them. Germline CDR1 SGHRS, CDR2 YFSETQ. CDR3 size: 14 residues. The CDR3 spells CASSFPTSFNEQFF. For the CDR3, the DNA is TGCGCCAGCAGCTTTCCGACTAGTTTTAATGAGCAGTTCTTC.

The rearrangement joins TRBV28 to TRBJ2-2; D perhaps matches TRBD1 (5 bases). Germline V gene lookup returns CDR1 MDHEN and CDR2 SYDVKM. The V gene lost 8 bases and the J gene lost 2 bases, with 6 bases spanning the gap. This CDR3 region has 12 residues. CDR3 sequence: CASDSNTGELFF. CDR3 bases: TGTGCCAGCGACAGCAACACCGGGGAGCTGTTTTTT.

J is TRBJ2-4 and V is TRBV5-4; 12 nucleotides match TRBD2. With 3 bases clipped from V and 12 bases from J, the junction kept 4 bases outside the gene matches. Germline V gene sequence: CDR1 SGHNT, CDR2 YYREEE (reference sequence). This CDR3 has 13 amino acids. CDR3 coding DNA: TGTGCCAGCAGCTCGACTAGCGGGGGCTATCAGTACTTC. As protein: CASSSTSGGYQYF.

Comment on this clone: Distinct nucleotide sequences in the sample also encode this CDR3. V is TRBV18 and J is TRBJ1-1; 9 bases are a match to TRBD1. There are 14 residues in the CDR3. The germline gives CDR1 KGHSH, CDR2 LQKENI. V was clipped by 4 bases and J by 1 base; unmatched bases: 1. Here the CDR3 DNA reads TGTGCCAGCTCACGGACAGGGGAGAACACTGAAGCTTTCTTT. The encoded protein is CASSRTGENTEAFF.

The chain links TRBV7-2 to TRBJ2-2; 11 bases align to TRBD2. V dropped 6 bases and J dropped 5; count of bases not matched to a gene: 5. In germline, CDR1 is SGHTA, CDR2 FQGNSA. The CDR3 covers 15 residues. CDR3 region: CASRPIAGGTGELFF. DNA of the CDR3: TGTGCCAGCAGACCGATAGCGGGAGGGACCGGGGAGCTGTTTTTT.

CDR3 nucleotide sequence: TGCGCCAGCAGCTTGGGTGGCGCGGGGTACCAAGAGACCCAGTACTTC. Translating it yields CASSLGGAGYQETQYF. The chain links TRBV5-1 to TRBJ2-5; a possible D gene is TRBD2 (6 bases). The length of the CDR3 is 16 residues. Germline lookup yields CDR1 SGHRS and CDR2 YFSETQ. The V gene lost 0 bases and the J gene lost 0 bases, with 12 bases spanning the gap.

V gene TRBV12-3 or TRBV12-4 combines with J gene TRBJ1-2; D is unclear. The ends were cut back, 3 bases at V and 8 bases at J, with 13 bases in the middle. This CDR3 region has 13 residues. CDR3 amino acids: CASSLSQARGYTF. In DNA form, the CDR3 reads TGTGCCAGCAGTTTGAGTCAGGCCAGGGGCTACACCTTC.

The J gene is TRBJ2-3, the V gene TRBV4-1, with D hard to call. CDR1 and CDR2 from the germline V gene are MGHRA and YSYEKL. V was pared by 0 bases and J by 6 bases, with 7 bases between. The CDR3 totals 13 residues. The CDR3 region is CASSQERMDTQYF. The CDR3 bases are TGCGCCAGCAGCCAAGAGCGGATGGATACGCAGTATTTT.